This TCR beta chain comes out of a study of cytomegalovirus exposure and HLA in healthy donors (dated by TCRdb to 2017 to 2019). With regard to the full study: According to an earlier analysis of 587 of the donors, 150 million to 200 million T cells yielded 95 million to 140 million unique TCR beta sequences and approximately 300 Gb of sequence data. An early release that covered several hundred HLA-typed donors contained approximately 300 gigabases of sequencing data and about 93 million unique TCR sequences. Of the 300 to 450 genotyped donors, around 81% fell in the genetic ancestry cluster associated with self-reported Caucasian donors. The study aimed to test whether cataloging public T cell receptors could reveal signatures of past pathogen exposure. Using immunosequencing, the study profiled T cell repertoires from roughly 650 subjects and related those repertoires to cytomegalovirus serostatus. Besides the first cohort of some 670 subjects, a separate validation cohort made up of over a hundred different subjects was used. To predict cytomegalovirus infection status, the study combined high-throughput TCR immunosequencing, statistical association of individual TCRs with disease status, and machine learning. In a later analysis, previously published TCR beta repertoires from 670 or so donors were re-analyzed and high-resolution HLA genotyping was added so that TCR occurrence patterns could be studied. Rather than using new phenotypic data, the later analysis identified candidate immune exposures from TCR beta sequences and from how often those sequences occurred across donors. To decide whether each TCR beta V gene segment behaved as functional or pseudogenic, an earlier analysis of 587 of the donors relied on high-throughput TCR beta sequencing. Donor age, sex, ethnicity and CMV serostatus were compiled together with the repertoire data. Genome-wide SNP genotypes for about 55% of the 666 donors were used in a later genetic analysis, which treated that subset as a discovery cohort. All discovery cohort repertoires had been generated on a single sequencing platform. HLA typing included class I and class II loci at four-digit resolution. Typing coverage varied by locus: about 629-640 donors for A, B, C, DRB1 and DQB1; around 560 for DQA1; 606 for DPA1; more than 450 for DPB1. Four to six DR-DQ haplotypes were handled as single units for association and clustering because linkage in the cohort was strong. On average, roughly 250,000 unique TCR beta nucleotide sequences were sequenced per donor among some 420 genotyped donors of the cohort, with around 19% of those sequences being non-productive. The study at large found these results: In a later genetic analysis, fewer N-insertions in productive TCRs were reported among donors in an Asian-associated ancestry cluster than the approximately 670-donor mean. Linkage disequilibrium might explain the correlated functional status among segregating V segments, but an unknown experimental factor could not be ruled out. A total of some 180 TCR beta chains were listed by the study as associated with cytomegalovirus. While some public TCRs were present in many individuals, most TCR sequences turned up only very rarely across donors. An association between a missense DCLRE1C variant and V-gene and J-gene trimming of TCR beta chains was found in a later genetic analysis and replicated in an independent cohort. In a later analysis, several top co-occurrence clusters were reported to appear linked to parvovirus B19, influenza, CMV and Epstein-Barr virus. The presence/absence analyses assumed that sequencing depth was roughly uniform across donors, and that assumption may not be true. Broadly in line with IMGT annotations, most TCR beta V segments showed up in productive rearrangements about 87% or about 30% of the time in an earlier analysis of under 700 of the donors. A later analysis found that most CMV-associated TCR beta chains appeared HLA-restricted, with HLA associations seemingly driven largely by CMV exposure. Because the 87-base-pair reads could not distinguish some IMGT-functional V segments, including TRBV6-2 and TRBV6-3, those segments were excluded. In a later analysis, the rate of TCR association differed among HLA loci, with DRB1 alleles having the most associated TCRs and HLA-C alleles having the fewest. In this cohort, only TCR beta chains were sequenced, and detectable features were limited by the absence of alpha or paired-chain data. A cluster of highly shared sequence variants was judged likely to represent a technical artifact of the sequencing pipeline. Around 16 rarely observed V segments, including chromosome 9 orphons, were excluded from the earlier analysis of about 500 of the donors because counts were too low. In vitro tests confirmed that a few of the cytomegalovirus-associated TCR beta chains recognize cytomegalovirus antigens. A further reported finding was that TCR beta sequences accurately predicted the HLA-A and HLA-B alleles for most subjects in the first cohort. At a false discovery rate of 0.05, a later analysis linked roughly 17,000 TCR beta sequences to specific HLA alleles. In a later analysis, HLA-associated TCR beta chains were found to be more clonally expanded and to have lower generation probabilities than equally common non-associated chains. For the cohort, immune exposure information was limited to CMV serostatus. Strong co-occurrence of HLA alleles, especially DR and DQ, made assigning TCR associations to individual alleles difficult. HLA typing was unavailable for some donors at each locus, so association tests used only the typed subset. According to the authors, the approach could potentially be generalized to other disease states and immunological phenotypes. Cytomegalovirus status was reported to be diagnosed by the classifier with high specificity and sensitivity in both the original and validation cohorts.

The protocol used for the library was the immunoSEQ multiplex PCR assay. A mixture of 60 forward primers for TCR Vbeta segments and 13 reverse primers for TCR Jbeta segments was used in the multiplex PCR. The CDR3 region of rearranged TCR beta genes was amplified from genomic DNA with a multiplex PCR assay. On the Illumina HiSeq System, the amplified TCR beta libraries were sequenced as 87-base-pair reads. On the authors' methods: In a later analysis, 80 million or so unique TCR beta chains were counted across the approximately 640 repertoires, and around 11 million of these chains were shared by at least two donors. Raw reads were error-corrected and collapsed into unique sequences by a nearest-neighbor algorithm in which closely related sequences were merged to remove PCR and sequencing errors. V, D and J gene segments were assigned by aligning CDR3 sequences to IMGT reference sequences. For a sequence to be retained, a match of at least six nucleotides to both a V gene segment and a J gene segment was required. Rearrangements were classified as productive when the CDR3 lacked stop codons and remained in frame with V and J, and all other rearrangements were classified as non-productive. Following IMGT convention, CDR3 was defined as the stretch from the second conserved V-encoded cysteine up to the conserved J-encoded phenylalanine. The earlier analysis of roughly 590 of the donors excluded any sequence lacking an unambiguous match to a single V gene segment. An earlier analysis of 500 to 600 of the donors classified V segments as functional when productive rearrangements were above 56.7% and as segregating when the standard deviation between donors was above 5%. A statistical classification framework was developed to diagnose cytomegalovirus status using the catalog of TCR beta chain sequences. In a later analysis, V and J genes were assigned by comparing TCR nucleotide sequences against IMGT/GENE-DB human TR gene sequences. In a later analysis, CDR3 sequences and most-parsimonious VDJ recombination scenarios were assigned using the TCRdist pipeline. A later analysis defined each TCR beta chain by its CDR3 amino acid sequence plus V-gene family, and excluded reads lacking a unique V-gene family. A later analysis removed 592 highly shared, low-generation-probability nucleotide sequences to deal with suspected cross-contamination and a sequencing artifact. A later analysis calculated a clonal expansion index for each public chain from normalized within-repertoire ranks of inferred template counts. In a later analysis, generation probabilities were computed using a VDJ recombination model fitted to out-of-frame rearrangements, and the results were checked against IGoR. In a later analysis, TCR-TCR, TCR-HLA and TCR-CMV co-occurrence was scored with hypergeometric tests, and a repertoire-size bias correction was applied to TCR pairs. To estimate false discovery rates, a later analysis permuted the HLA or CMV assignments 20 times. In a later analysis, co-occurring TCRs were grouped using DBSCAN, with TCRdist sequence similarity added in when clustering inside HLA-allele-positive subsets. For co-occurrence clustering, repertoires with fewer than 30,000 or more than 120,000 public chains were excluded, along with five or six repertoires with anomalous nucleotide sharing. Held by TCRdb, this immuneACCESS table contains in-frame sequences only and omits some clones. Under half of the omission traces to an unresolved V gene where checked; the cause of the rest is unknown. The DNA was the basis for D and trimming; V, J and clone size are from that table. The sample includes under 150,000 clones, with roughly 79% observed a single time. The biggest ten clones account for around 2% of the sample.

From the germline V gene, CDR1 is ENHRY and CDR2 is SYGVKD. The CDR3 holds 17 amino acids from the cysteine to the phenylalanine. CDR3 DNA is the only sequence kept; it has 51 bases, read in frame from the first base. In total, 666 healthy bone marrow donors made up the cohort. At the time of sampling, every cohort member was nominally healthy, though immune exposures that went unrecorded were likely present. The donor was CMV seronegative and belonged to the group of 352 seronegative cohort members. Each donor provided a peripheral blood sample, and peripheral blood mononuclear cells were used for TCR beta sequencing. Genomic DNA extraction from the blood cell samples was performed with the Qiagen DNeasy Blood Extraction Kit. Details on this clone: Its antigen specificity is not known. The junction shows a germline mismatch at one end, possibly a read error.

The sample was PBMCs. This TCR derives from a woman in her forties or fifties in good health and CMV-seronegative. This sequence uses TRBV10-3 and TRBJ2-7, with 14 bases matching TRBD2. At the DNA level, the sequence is TGTGCCATCAGTGAGTCATTGACTAGCGGGAGGGGTTACGGGCAGTACTTC. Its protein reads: CAISESLTSGRGYGQYF.